The 5 T cell receptor beta chains in this list originate from one sample, sequenced in a study of blood T cell repertoires in COVID-19. Method: immunoSEQ multiplex PCR; TCRdb's copy keeps in-frame clones and lacks some. The table includes fewer than 85,000 clones, approximately 80% detected once. The sample comprised peripheral blood. Receptor source: a woman aged 80 or over with active or convalescent COVID-19.

The rearrangement joins TRBV7-9 to TRBJ2-7; D gene ambiguous. V lost 1 base and J lost 0, with 13 bases in between. Looked up from germline, CDR1 is SEHNR and CDR2 is FQNEAQ (reference sequence). CDR3 length equals 16 residues. CDR3 DNA: TGTGCCAGCAGCTTAGGGTCAACAGCACGCTCCTACGAGCAGTACTTC. Amino acids: CASSLGSTARSYEQYF.

The V gene is TRBV10-2, the J gene TRBJ2-1; 10 nucleotides match TRBD2. Trimming cost V 0 bases and J 7 bases; bases outside gene matches: 9. From germline, CDR1 is WSHSY and CDR2 SAAADI. The CDR3 covers 17 residues. In DNA, the CDR3 is TGCGCCAGCAGTGAGTCCTCCCTAGCGGGAGTCGGAAATGAGCAGTTCTTC. Amino acid sequence: CASSESSLAGVGNEQFF.

The chain uses TRBV6-5 and TRBJ1-1; D gene unclear. Germline CDR1 and CDR2: MNHEY and SVGAGI. The CDR3 is made up of 11 amino acids. Trimming removed 8 bases at V and 1 base at J, with 5 bases between. CDR3 sequence (DNA): TGTGCCAGCCACACGAACACTGAAGCTTTCTTT. Protein: CASHTNTEAFF.

The genes are TRBV20-1 and TRBJ1-1; 7 bases are shared with TRBD1. CDR3 length: 15 residues. V shed 3 bases, J shed 2 bases, and the junction held 9 bases outside the gene matches. The germline CDR1 and CDR2 sequences are DFQATT and SNEGSKA (reference sequence). CDR3 in amino acids: CSASGPQGGNTEAFF. For the CDR3, the DNA is TGCAGTGCTAGTGGCCCCCAGGGGGGAAACACTGAAGCTTTCTTT.

This chain's CDR3 is CASSRRIRRASGATSTDTQYF. The CDR3 DNA follows: TGCGCCAGCAGCCGGAGAATTCGGAGGGCTAGCGGGGCAACTAGCACAGATACGCAGTATTTT. The J gene is TRBJ2-3, the V gene TRBV4-3, with TRBD2 matching over 9 bases. Looked up from germline, CDR1 is LGHNA and CDR2 is YSLEER. Trimming at V came to 4 bases and at J to 0 bases, leaving 20 bases not matched to a gene. The CDR3 is made up of 21 amino acids.